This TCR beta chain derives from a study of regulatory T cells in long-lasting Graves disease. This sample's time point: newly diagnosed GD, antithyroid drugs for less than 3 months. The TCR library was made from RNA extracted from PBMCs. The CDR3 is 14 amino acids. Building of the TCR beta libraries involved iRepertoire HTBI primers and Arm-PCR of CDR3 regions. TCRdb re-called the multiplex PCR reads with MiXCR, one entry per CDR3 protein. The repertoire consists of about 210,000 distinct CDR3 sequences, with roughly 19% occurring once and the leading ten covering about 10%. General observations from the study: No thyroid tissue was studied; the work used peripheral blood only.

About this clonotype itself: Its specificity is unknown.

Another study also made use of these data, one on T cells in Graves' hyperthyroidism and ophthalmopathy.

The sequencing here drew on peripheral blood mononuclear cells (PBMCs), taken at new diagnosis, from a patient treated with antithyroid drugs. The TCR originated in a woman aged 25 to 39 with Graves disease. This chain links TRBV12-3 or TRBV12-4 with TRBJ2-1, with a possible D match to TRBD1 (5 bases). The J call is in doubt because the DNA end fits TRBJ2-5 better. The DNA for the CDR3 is TGTGCCAGCAGTTTTGGTAGGGGAAGGGAGACCCAGTACTTC. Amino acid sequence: CASSFGRGRETQYF.